The T cell receptor beta chain described here comes from a study of regulatory T cells in long-lasting Graves disease. According to the study, TCR beta libraries were built with iRepertoire HTBI primers and CDR3-region Arm-PCR. TCRdb processed the multiplex PCR reads anew with MiXCR; each CDR3 protein has one entry. The table records hundreds of thousands of distinct CDR3 sequences, 16% of them present only once. The germline V gene encodes CDR1 SNHLY and CDR2 FYNNEI. The CDR3 totals 12 residues. V shed 6 bases and J shed 7 bases, with 10 bases lying between them. There are many counts of this clonotype. The time point was: newly diagnosed GD, antithyroid drugs for less than 3 months. The TCR library was made from RNA extracted from PBMCs. Around 9 milliliters of peripheral blood were drawn into EDTA tubes. The same data also contributed to another study, on T cells in Graves' hyperthyroidism and ophthalmopathy.

The chain couples TRBV2 to TRBJ2-1; D may be TRBD1 (6 bases). The sequences come from peripheral blood mononuclear cells (PBMCs), collected at new diagnosis, from a patient treated with antithyroid drugs. This receptor was identified in a middle-aged man with Graves disease. This CDR3 reads CASSRTANEQFF. The CDR3, as DNA: TGTGCCAGCAGCAGGACAGCGAATGAGCAGTTCTTC.